This T cell receptor (beta chain) was sequenced during a study of blood T cell repertoires in COVID-19 (TCRdb year 2020). With regard to the full study: Samples covering the acute and convalescent phases of COVID-19 were provided by collaborators in the United States, Italy and Spain. Subjects who had been exposed to COVID-19, were actively infected with it, or had recovered from it provided the deeply sampled blood TCRbeta repertoires that made up the dataset. The repertoires were released in a freely available public database meant as a resource for research on the immune response to SARS-CoV-2. HLA class I and class II types, where available, came from metadata supplied by the sample provider rather than from assay-based typing. Nearly every sample came with metadata listing a de-identified subject ID, COVID-19 status, age in years and sex. The material from the prospective study consisted of cDNA or gDNA derived from T cells, B-cell-depleted T cells, or PBMCs. Samples came from the ongoing ImmuneRACE study (first 160 participants) plus 1,254 subjects from 6 global collaborators. Results the study describes overall, beyond this receptor: Clinical and demographic metadata were provided uncurated, with the amount varying by source and participant.

Each collaborating institution followed its own protocols to collect whole blood in K2EDTA tubes. For TCRbeta analysis, collaborators shipped samples in one of three forms: frozen whole blood, isolated PBMCs, or DNA extracted from either of those sample types. The germline V gene specifies MRHNA as CDR1 and SNTAGT as CDR2. Its CDR3 holds 14 amino acids, cysteine through phenylalanine. The entry retains the CDR3 DNA only, 42 bases that are in frame from base 1. From V the trimming removes 4 bases and from J it removes 6 bases, while the gene matches leave 1 base of the junction unaccounted for. In the case of this clone: It has no known antigen specificity. No base quality information exists; no much larger clone differs at one position.

TCRbeta CDR3 regions were amplified from genomic DNA using the immunoSEQ Assay, a bias-controlled multiplex PCR. The paper's data handling went like this. The number of nucleated cells in each sample was estimated from the amplification of reference gene primers within the assay. To quantify the absolute abundance of each unique TCRbeta CDR3 rearrangement, sequence reads were collapsed and filtered. For each sample, productive Simpson clonality was calculated by taking the square root of Simpson's diversity index across productive rearrangements. TCRdb holds this immuneACCESS table with in-frame rearrangements only. Some clones are missing; in checked studies, unresolved V genes explain under half, and the rest has no known cause. V and J calls and clone size are copied from that table; D and trimming were computed from the DNA. In this sample the table shows roughly 130,000 clones, approximately 79% of which occur a single time. The ten largest make up 3.5% to 4.5% of the sample.

The clonotype originates from a man aged 60-69 years with acute or convalescent COVID-19. The sequenced sample was peripheral blood. This chain joins TRBV6-4 to TRBJ2-1, with 12 bases in between that match TRBD2. At the DNA level, the sequence is TGTGCCAGCAGTGGACTAGCGGGAGCCAATGAGCAGTTCTTC. Translated, this gives CASSGLAGANEQFF.